This T cell receptor (beta chain) stems from a study of blood T cell repertoires in COVID-19. Study-level background: COVID-19 samples from acute and convalescent phases originated in the United States, Italy and Spain. T cells, B-cell-depleted T cells, or PBMCs supplied cDNA or gDNA.

Authors' processing steps: Reference gene primer amplification in the assay estimated nucleated cell counts. Generated by immunoSEQ multiplex PCR, the TCRdb table keeps only in-frame clones and is missing some. D and trimming were read from the DNA, whereas the V and J calls and clone size are those reported in that table. The sample includes 45,000 to 65,000 clones, about nine tenths of them seen just once. This clone occurred a few times. Trimming left V 4 bases short and J 0 bases short, with 8 bases between. The CDR3 contains 14 residues. The germline V gene encodes CDR1 KGHDR and CDR2 SFDVKD. This sequence joins TRBV24-1 and TRBJ1-2, with D possibly TRBD1 on 5 matching bases. The TCR was taken from a human donor with acute or convalescent COVID-19. The donor label of this sample is uncertain. The sequenced sample consisted of peripheral blood. CDR3 loop: CATSDSGSNYGYTF. The CDR3 nucleotides are TGTGCCACCAGTGACTCAGGGTCTAACTATGGCTACACCTTC.